The 16 T cell receptor beta chains presented below share a single source sample, sequenced in a study of T-cell memory formation after mild COVID-19. TCRdb analysed the 5' RACE reads with MiXCR anew, one entry per CDR3 protein. Of roughly 350,000 distinct CDR3 sequences in the sample, about 13% were seen once. Sequenced: PBMCs or a T cell subset sorted from them (not recorded which). The receptors come from a man aged 18 to 29 who had mild COVID-19 (a few samples of this study predate the infection). Cell type and time point are not known.

This clonotype has at least ten counts. DNA of the CDR3: TGTGCCAGCAGCTTAGTTCACGGATATAATTCACCCCTCCACTTT. This gives the protein CASSLVHGYNSPLHF. This sequence joins TRBV7-2 and TRBJ1-6; D unresolved. The CDR3 totals 15 residues. The V end was cut by 1 base, the J end by 4 bases, with 8 bases between. Germline lookup yields CDR1 SGHTA and CDR2 FQGNSA.

This clonotype was observed a handful of times. The V call is TRBV20-1, the J call TRBJ2-5; a weak D match, TRBD2 (6 bases). This CDR3 contains 13 residues. The V gene's germline CDR1 is DFQATT and CDR2 SNEGSKA (reference sequence). V gave up 2 bases and J gave up 5 bases, with 12 bases separating them. CDR3 bases: TGCAGTGCTAGACCGACTAGTGTGGAGACCCAGTACTTC. Amino acids: CSARPTSVETQYF.

Comments on this clonotype: A read error may account for a junction end that differs from germline. This chain joins TRBV4-3 and TRBJ2-5; D tentatively reads TRBD1 or TRBD2 (5 bases each). CDR1 and CDR2 from the germline V gene are LGHNA and YSLEER. CDR3 length: 17 amino acids. Here the CDR3 reads CDSSQGVRDPISTTQYF. CDR3 nucleotide sequence: TGCGACAGCAGCCAAGGAGTCCGGGACCCGATAAGTACAACCCAGTACTTC.

In its sample, this clonotype was seen a few times. This chain uses TRBV4-1 with TRBJ2-5, with 7 bases identical to TRBD1. The CDR3 consists of 13 residues. Germline V lookup: CDR1 MGHRA, CDR2 YSYEKL. With 3 bases clipped from V and 5 bases from J, the junction kept 3 bases outside the gene matches. CDR3 residues: CASSQSTGETQYF. The CDR3 DNA reads TGCGCCAGCAGCCAGTCGACAGGGGAGACCCAGTACTTC.

This clonotype has more than one count but fewer than ten. The V call is TRBV4-3, the J call TRBJ2-3, with 10 positions matching TRBD2. The germline gives CDR1 LGHNA, CDR2 YSLEER. The CDR3 spans 19 residues. J lost 2 bases, V lost 0 bases, and 11 bases had no gene match. CDR3: CASSQDPVTSGVFTDTQYF. DNA for the CDR3: TGCGCCAGCAGCCAAGATCCCGTTACTAGCGGGGTTTTCACAGATACGCAGTATTTT.

This chain connects TRBV29-1 to TRBJ1-1; D gene unclear. V lost 4 bases and J 1 base, leaving 4 bases between the germline ends. The CDR3 has 11 amino acids. Germline CDR1 SQVTM, CDR2 ANQGSEA. The CDR3 spells CSVVGNTEAFF. CDR3 DNA: TGCAGCGTTGTAGGGAACACTGAAGCTTTCTTT.

The rearrangement links TRBV20-1 to TRBJ2-1, with D possibly matching TRBD2 (7 bases). The V gene's germline CDR1 is DFQATT and CDR2 SNEGSKA (reference sequence). The length of the CDR3 is 13 residues. V lost 0 bases and J 7 bases, leaving 10 bases between the germline ends. CDR3 nucleotide sequence: TGCAGTGCTAGAGAGGGGGGGCGGAATGAGCAGTTCTTC. The encoded protein is CSAREGGRNEQFF.

This clonotype was counted at least ten times. The rearrangement links TRBV7-2 to TRBJ2-3; D is ambiguous. The CDR3 is made up of 13 amino acids. The germline CDR1 and CDR2 sequences are SGHTA and FQGNSA. Trimming pared 0 bases from V and 2 bases from J, leaving 3 bases between. CDR3 sequence: CASSLAYTDTQYF. CDR3 bases: TGTGCCAGCAGCTTAGCCTACACAGATACGCAGTATTTT.

The CDR3 region is CASRRQLDTQYF. CDR3 in DNA: TGTGCAAGTCGCCGACAGTTAGATACGCAGTATTTT. The chain combines TRBV12-2 with TRBJ2-3; TRBD1, the table's D call, was not compared with the DNA. TRBV12-2 is a recognized pseudogene. The CDR3 is 12 amino acids.

This clonotype was picked up a small number of times. The chain joins TRBV7-2 to TRBJ1-3; D gene ambiguous. CDR3 length: 14 residues. Trimming shortened V by 6 bases and J by 8 bases, and 17 bases separated the two germline ends. Germline V gene lookup returns CDR1 SGHTA and CDR2 FQGNSA. CDR3 loop: CASRFGRVGDTIYF. DNA of the CDR3: TGTGCCAGCAGATTTGGGAGGGTCGGGGACACCATATATTTT.

The J gene is TRBJ2-2, the V gene TRBV28; TRBD2 agrees at 11 bases. This CDR3 has 16 amino acids. After removal of 7 bases from V and 0 bases from J, the junction contained 4 bases not matched to a gene. Germline-derived CDR1 and CDR2 are MDHEN and SYDVKM. The CDR3 loop is CASISGGVSNTGELFF. In DNA, the CDR3 is TGTGCCAGCATTAGCGGGGGGGTCTCGAACACCGGGGAGCTGTTTTTT. Full variable domain (remainder filled in from reference TRBV28 and TRBJ2-2): DVKVTQSSRYLVKRTGEKVFLECVQDMDHENMFWYRQDPGLGLRLIYFSYDVKMKEKGDIPEGYSVSREKKERFSLILESASTNQTSMYLCASISGGVSNTGELFFGEGSRLTVL.

This clonotype was counted only a few times. The CDR3 bases are TGTGCCACAGGGGGGGGCACCGGGGAGCTGTTTTTT. Translated, it gives CATGGGTGELFF. The J gene is TRBJ2-2, the V gene TRBV15; perhaps TRBD2 as D (7 bases). CDR1 and CDR2 (germline): LNHNV, YYDKDF (reference sequence). V was cut by 9 bases and J by 4 bases, with 9 bases left in between. CDR3 length: 12 residues.

This clonotype was counted only a few times. The chain combines TRBV6-2 or TRBV6-3 with TRBJ2-4; TRBD1 matches at 7 bases. From germline, CDR1 is MNHEY and CDR2 SVGEGT. CDR3 length: 14 amino acids. With 5 bases clipped from V and 4 bases from J, the junction kept 5 bases outside the gene matches. The CDR3 DNA sequence: TGTGCCAGCAGTAACCCGGGACAGAAAAACATTCAGTACTTC. Protein sequence: CASSNPGQKNIQYF.

This clonotype was counted ten times or more. J is TRBJ2-5 and V is TRBV4-1; TRBD1 or TRBD2 may be the D gene (5 bases each). Looked up from germline, CDR1 is MGHRA and CDR2 is YSYEKL. This CDR3 spans 13 amino acids. The V gene lost 6 bases and the J gene lost 3 bases, with 11 bases spanning the gap. The CDR3: CASRGVGEETQYF. CDR3 DNA: TGCGCCAGCAGGGGCGTGGGGGAAGAGACCCAGTACTTC.

The table lists this clonotype with a few counts. The chain links TRBV5-1 to TRBJ2-7; 9 nucleotides align to TRBD1. The V gene's germline CDR1 is SGHRS and CDR2 YFSETQ. This CDR3 has 14 amino acids. V shed 4 bases, J shed 5 bases, and the junction held 7 bases outside the gene matches. CDR3 loop: CASSRDRVIHEQYF. CDR3 nucleotide sequence: TGCGCCAGCAGCCGGGACAGGGTTATTCACGAGCAGTACTTC.

This clonotype was detected only a few times. V is TRBV6-2 or TRBV6-3 and J is TRBJ2-7, with a weak D call TRBD1 (6 bases). This CDR3 is built from 17 residues. Germline loops: CDR1 MNHEY, CDR2 SVGEGT. V gave up 0 bases and J gave up 2 bases, with 17 bases separating them. CDR3 loop: CASSYSTVDEGAYEQYV. The CDR3 nucleotides are TGTGCCAGCAGTTACTCCACAGTGGATGAGGGGGCCTACGAGCAGTACGTC.